These 13 T cell receptor beta chains originate from one sample sequenced in a study of vaccination and CD4 T cells after COVID-19 (dated by TCRdb to between 2021 and 2023). These receptors are not linked to any known antigen. The label giving this sample's treatment or condition can be read as: approximately 10-day PBMC culture with coronavirus spike peptide pools or control peptides (ViraFEST assay). The library relied on PCR. The sample was run on an Illumina iSeq 100. At the Johns Hopkins FTIC core, DNA from the cultured CD4+ T cells underwent TCR sequencing with the Oncomine TCR Beta short-read assay. TCRdb's own reprocessing of the public reads used fastp at Q25 and MiXCR and kept productive beta chains. For every CDR3 protein sequence, its rows merge into one entry that carries the most common genes and DNA. Across this sample there are 20,000 to 30,000 distinct CDR3 sequences, with about 40% seen only once. About a tenth of the sample is in the top ten clones.

The specimen sequenced was CD4+ T cells from blood, cultured in vitro. These receptors all come from a human donor who had recovered from COVID-19.

The J gene is TRBJ1-5, the V gene TRBV20-1, with 7 bases identical to TRBD1. This CDR3 spans 17 amino acids. With 3 bases clipped from V and 6 bases from J, the junction kept 17 bases outside the gene matches. Germline CDR1 reads DFQATT; CDR2 reads SNEGSKA (reference sequence). The CDR3 loop reads CSARAETGIIITQPQHF. For the CDR3, the DNA is TGCAGTGCTAGGGCCGAGACAGGGATAATAATCACTCAGCCCCAGCATTTT.

The genes are TRBV10-3 and TRBJ2-5; D ambiguous. The V and J ends lost 0 bases and 4 bases respectively, with 3 bases between them. The germline gives CDR1 ENHRY, CDR2 SYGVKD. The CDR3 is 12 amino acids. The CDR3 nucleotides are TGTGCCATCAGTGAGTCCCCAGAGACCCAGTACTTC. Translation gives CAISESPETQYF.

The V gene is TRBV12-3 or TRBV12-4, the J gene TRBJ1-5, with 9 positions matching TRBD1. The CDR3 runs to 18 residues. V was pared by 1 base and J by 4 bases, with 11 bases of the junction left unmatched. This CDR3 is CASSLGLGTGSLNQPQHF. Here the CDR3 DNA reads TGTGCCAGCAGTTTAGGGCTGGGGACAGGGTCCTTAAATCAGCCCCAGCATTTT.

V is TRBV28 and J is TRBJ2-7, with TRBD1 matching 9 bases. The ends lost 8 bases at V and 5 bases at J; junction bases unmatched: 7. The CDR3 has 13 residues. Germline CDR1 and CDR2: MDHEN and SYDVKM. In nucleotides, the CDR3 is TGTGCCAGCGCGGGACAGGGCTTGAACGAGCAGTACTTC. It encodes CASAGQGLNEQYF.

The chain has TRBV20-1 and TRBJ1-1; D remains unclear. The germline gives CDR1 DFQATT, CDR2 SNEGSKA (reference sequence). Trimming cost V 6 bases and J 4 bases, with 15 bases left between them. The CDR3 is 13 amino acids. Here the CDR3 reads CSARNQSATEAFF. Written as DNA, the CDR3 is TGCAGTGCCAGAAATCAGAGTGCCACTGAAGCTTTCTTT.

The chain employs TRBV28 and TRBJ1-6; D gene ambiguous. V was shortened by 5 bases and J by 8 bases, with 10 bases between the two germline ends. The CDR3 has 13 amino acids. Germline CDR1 and CDR2: MDHEN and SYDVKM. CDR3 region: CASSPTRDSPLHF. CDR3 sequence (DNA): TGTGCCAGCAGTCCTACCAGAGATTCACCCCTCCACTTT.

The table lists this clonotype with a few counts. The chain is built from TRBV7-8 and TRBJ1-1; 10 bases match TRBD1. The junction had 6 bases not matched to a gene; V was cut back by 2 bases and J by 3 bases. This CDR3 is built from 16 residues. Germline values: CDR1 SGHVS, CDR2 FQNEAQ. The CDR3 DNA reads as TGTGCCAGCAGCTTACGGACAGGGGGTCCCCACACTGAAGCTTTCTTT. Protein product: CASSLRTGGPHTEAFF.

This clonotype appeared a few times. The gene calls are TRBV7-2 and TRBJ2-3; possible D gene TRBD2, 6 bases. Trimming shortened V by 5 bases and J by 0 bases, and 12 bases separated the two germline ends. Germline CDR1 reads SGHTA; CDR2 reads FQGNSA. The CDR3 extends over 15 amino acids. This CDR3 is CASSRDSPSTDTQYF. The CDR3 nucleotides read TGTGCCAGCAGCAGGGACTCCCCAAGCACAGATACGCAGTATTTT. The variable domain in full, with the rest retrieved from reference TRBV7-2 and TRBJ2-3, is GAGVSQSPSNKVTEKGKDVELRCDPISGHTALYWYRQSLGQGLEFLIYFQGNSAPDKSGLPSDRFSAERTGGSVSTLTIQRTQQEDSAVYLCASSRDSPSTDTQYFGPGTRLTVL.

This clonotype was counted between two and nine times. The V gene is TRBV11-2, the J gene TRBJ2-3; TRBD2 matches at 9 bases. The V gene's germline CDR1 is SGHAT and CDR2 FQNNGV. The V and J ends lost 5 bases and 4 bases, in that order; junction bases with no gene match: 7. The CDR3 is made up of 15 amino acids. In DNA form, the CDR3 reads TGTGCCAGCAGCCAACCTAGCGGGATTTCAGATACGCAGTATTTT. Encoded protein: CASSQPSGISDTQYF.

The chain carries TRBV11-3 and TRBJ2-5; D unclear. Germline-derived CDR1 and CDR2 are SGHNT and YENEEA. V lost 4 bases, J lost 7 bases, and 10 bases lay in between. This CDR3 has 12 amino acids. This CDR3 is CASSSPPGTQYF. The CDR3 nucleotides read TGTGCCAGCAGCTCCCCCCCAGGGACCCAGTACTTC.

The genes are TRBV7-9 and TRBJ2-2, with TRBD1 identical over 8 bases. After removal of 4 bases from V and 4 bases from J, the junction contained 14 bases not matched to a gene. CDR1 is SEHNR and CDR2 is FQNEAQ in the germline V gene (reference sequence). The CDR3 extends over 18 amino acids. The CDR3, as DNA: TGTGCCAGCAGCTCAGCCCTCAGGGGGCGCCCGAGCACCGGGGAGCTGTTTTTT. Translating it yields CASSSALRGRPSTGELFF.

The chain uses TRBV5-8 and TRBJ2-7; D gene uncertain. Between the trimmed V and J ends, which lost 5 bases and 6 bases, there was a span of 12 bases. Per the germline V gene, CDR1 is SGHTS and CDR2 is YDEGEE. The CDR3 consists of 12 residues. CDR3: CASSRRASEQYF. The CDR3 region has the DNA TGTGCCAGCAGTCGCCGGGCATCCGAGCAGTACTTC.

The table lists this clonotype with a few counts. The gene calls are TRBV27 and TRBJ2-5; D could derive from TRBD1 or TRBD2 (6 bases each). V was trimmed by 1 base and J by 8 bases, leaving 17 bases between them. Per the germline V gene, CDR1 is MNHEY and CDR2 is SMNVEV (reference sequence). The length of the CDR3 is 15 residues. The DNA for the CDR3 is TGTGCCAGCAGTTTATTAGGGGGGCCTAAAGGAACCCAGTACTTC. This codes for CASSLLGGPKGTQYF.